This T cell receptor (beta chain) was captured in a study of blood T cell repertoires in COVID-19. Study as a whole: Nucleic acid was either cDNA or gDNA, and it came from T cells, B-cell-depleted T cells, or PBMCs.

The CDR3 contains 14 residues. Germline CDR1 is MRHNA and CDR2 is SNTAGT. With V trimmed by 6 bases and J by 3 bases, 4 bases remained unmatched. Individuals drawn from around 25 US areas were roughly 18 to 95 years old. Participants' reported clinical history set cohort assignment. Recovered Cohort 3 donors showed two negative PCRs, clearance, or symptom resolution. This clone was observed many times. TCRdb keeps only in-frame clones here, not all; method: immunoSEQ multiplex PCR. The data show 150,000 to 180,000 clones, around 84% seen once. Material: PBMCs or T cells enriched from blood (not recorded which). This chain uses TRBV6-4 with TRBJ2-3, with 9 nucleotides matching TRBD1. This clonotype was obtained from a man aged 45-60 years who had recovered from COVID-19. This chain's CDR3 is CASSQTGGTDTQYF. The CDR3 DNA reads as TGTGCCAGCAGCCAGACAGGGGGAACAGATACGCAGTATTTT.